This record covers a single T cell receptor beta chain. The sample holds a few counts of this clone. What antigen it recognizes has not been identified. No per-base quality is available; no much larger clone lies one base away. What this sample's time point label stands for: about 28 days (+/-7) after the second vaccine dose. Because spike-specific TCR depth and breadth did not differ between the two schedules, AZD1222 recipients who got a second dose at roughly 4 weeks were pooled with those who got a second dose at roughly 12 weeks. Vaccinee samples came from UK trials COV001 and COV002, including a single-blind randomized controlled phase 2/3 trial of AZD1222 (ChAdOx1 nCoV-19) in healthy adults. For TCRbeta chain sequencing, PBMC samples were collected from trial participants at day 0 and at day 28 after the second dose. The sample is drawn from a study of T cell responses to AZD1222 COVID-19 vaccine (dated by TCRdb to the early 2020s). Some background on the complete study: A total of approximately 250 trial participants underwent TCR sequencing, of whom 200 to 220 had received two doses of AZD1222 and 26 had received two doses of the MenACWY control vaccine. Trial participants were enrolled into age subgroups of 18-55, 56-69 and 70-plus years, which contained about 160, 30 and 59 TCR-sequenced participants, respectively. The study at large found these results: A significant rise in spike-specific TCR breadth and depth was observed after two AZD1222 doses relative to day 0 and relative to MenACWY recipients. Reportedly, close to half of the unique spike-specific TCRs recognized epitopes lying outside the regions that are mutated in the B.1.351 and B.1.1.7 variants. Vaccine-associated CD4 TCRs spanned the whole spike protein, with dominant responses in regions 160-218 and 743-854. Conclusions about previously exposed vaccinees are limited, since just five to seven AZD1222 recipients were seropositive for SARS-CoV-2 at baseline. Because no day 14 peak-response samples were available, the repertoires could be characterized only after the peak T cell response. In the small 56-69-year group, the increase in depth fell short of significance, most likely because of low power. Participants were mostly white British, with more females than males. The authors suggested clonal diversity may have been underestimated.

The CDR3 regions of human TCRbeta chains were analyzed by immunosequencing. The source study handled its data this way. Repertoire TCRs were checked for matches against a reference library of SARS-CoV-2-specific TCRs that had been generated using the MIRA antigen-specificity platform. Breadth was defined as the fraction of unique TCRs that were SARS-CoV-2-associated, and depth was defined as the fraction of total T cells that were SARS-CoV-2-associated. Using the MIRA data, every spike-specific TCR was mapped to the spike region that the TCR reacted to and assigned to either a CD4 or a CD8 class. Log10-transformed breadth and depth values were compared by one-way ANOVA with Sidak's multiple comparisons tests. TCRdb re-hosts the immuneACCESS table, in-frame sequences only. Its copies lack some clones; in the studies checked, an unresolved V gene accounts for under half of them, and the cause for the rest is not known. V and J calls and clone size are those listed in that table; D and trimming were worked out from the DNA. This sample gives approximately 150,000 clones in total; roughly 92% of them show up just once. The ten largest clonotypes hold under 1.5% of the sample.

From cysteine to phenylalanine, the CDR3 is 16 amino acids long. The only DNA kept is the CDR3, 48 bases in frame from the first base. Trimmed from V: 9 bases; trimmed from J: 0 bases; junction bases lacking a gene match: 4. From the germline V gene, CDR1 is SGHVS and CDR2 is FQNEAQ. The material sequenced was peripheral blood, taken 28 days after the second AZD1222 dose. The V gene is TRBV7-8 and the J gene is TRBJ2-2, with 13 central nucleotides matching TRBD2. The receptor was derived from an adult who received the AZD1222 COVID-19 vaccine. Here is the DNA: TGTGCCAGTTCTACTAGCGGGAGGGCGAACACCGGGGAGCTGTTTTTT. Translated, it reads CASSTSGRANTGELFF.